This T cell receptor beta chain derives from a study of T cell repertoires in cytomegalovirus infection. Study overall: CMV infection plus the matching HLA type was flagged by public TCR beta signatures.

Study-wide results and caveats: HLA-C-restricted TCR beta clonotypes specific for CMV led the ex vivo response.

TCRdb called the reads again in MiXCR, with one record for every CDR3 protein. The sample contains a few hundred thousand distinct CDR3 sequences, 8% to 9.5% of which appear only once. Germline values: CDR1 SNHLY, CDR2 FYNNEI. Trimming cost V 2 bases and J 4 bases, with 12 bases left between them. This CDR3 contains 15 residues. A remark on this clonotype: Its antigen remains unknown.

This chain uses TRBV2 with TRBJ2-1; D unclear. The sequencing input was PBMCs. The sequence came from a human donor in good health (CMV status not recorded). Some clones in this sample may be carry-over from other donors' samples. CDR3 amino acids: CASSERRVPYNEQFF. For the CDR3, the DNA is TGTGCCAGCAGTGAACGACGGGTACCTTACAATGAGCAGTTCTTC. Looking up the rest from reference TRBV2 and TRBJ2-1 gives the full variable domain: EPEVTQTPSHQVTQMGQEVILRCVPISNHLYFYWYRQILGQKVEFLVSFYNNEISEKSEIFDDQFSVERPDGSNFTLKIRSTKLEDSAMYFCASSERRVPYNEQFFGPGTRLTVL.